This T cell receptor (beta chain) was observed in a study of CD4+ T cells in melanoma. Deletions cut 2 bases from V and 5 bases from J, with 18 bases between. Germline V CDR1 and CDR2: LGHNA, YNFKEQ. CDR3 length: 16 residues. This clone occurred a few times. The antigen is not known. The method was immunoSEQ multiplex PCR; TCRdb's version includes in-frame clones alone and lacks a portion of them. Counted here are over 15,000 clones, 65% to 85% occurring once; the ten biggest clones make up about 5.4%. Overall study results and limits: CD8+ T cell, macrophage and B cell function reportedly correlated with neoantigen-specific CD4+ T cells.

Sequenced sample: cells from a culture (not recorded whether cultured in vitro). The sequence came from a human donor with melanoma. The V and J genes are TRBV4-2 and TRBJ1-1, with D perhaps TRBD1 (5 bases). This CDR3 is CASSQQGRARGTEAFF. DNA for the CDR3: TGTGCCAGCAGCCAACAAGGTAGGGCCCGGGGGACTGAAGCTTTCTTT.